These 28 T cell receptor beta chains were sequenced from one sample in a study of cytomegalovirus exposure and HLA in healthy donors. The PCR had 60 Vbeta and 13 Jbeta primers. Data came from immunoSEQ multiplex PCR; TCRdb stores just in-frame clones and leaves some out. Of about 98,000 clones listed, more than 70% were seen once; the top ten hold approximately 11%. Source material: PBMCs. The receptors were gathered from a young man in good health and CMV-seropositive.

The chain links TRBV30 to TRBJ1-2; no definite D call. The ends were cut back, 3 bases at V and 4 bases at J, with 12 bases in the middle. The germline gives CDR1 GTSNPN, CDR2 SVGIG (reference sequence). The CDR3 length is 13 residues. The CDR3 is CAWSPGVTYGYTF. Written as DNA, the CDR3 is TGTGCCTGGAGCCCGGGAGTTACCTATGGCTACACCTTC.

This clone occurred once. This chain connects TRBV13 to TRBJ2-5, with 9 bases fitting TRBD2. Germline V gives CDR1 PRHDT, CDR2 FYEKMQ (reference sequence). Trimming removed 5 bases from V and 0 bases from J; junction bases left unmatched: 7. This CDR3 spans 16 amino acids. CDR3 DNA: TGTGCCAGCAGCCACCGGACTAGCGAGTACCAAGAGACCCAGTACTTC. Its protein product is CASSHRTSEYQETQYF.

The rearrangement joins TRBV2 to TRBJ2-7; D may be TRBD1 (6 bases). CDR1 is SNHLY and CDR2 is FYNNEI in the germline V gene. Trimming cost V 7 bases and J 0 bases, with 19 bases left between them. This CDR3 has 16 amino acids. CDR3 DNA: TGTGCCAGCAACATAAACCGGGACATCTACTCCTACGAGCAGTACTTC. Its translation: CASNINRDIYSYEQYF.

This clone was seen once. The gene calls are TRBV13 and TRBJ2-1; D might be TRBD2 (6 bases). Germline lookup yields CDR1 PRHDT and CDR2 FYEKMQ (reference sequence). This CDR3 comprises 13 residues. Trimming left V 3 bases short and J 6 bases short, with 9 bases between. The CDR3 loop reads CASSFSSVNEQFF. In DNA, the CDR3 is TGTGCCAGCAGCTTTTCTAGCGTCAATGAGCAGTTCTTC.

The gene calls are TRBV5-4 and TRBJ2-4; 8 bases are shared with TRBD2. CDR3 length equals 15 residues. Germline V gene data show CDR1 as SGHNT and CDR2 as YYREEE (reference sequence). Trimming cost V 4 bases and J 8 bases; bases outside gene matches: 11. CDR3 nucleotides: TGTGCCAGCAGCGCGCGCCGGGACGGGGGGGACATTCAGTACTTC. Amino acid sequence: CASSARRDGGDIQYF. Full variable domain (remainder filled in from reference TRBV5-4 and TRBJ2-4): ETGVTQSPTHLIKTRGQQVTLRCSSQSGHNTVSWYQQALGQGPQFIFQYYREEENGRGNFPPRFSGLQFPNYSSELNVNALELDDSALYLCASSARRDGGDIQYFGAGTRLSVL.

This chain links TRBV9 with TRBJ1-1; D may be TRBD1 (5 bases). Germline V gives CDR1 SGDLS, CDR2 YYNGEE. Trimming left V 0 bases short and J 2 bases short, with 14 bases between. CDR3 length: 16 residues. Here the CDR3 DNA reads TGTGCCAGCAGCGTAGAGGGCAGGGCCTTAAACACTGAAGCTTTCTTT. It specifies CASSVEGRALNTEAFF.

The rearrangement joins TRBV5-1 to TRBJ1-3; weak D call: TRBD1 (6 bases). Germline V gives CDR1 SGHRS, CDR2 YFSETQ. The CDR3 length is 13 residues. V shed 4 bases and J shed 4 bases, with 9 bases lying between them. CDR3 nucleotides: TGCGCCAGCAGCCTCGGACAGGGAAACACCATATATTTT. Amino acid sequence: CASSLGQGNTIYF. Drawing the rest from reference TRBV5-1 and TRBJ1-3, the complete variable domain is KAGVTQTPRYLIKTRGQQVTLSCSPISGHRSVSWYQQTPGQGLQFLFEYFSETQRNKGNFPGRFSGRQFSNSRSEMNVSTLELGDSALYLCASSLGQGNTIYFGEGSWLTVV.

The chain's CDR3 is CASSLEGTRKGRQYF. The CDR3 bases are TGTGCCAGCAGCTTGGAAGGGACAAGGAAAGGAAGGCAGTACTTC. J is TRBJ2-7 and V is TRBV5-6; a possible D gene is TRBD1 (6 bases). V was cut by 0 bases and J by 9 bases, with 19 bases left in between. Germline CDR1 and CDR2: SGHDT and YYEEEE. CDR3 size: 15 residues.

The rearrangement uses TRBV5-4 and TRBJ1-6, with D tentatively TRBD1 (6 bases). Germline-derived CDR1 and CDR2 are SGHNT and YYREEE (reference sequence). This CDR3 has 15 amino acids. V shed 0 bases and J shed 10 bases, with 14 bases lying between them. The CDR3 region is CASSLELQGGSPLHF. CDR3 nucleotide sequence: TGTGCCAGCAGCTTGGAGCTACAGGGCGGATCACCCCTCCACTTT.

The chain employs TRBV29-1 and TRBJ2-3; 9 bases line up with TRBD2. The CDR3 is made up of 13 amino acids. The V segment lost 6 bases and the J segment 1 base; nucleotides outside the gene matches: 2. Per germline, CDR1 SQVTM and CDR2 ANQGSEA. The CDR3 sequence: CSVKRGGTDTQYF. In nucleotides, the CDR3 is TGCAGCGTGAAGCGGGGGGGCACAGATACGCAGTATTTT.

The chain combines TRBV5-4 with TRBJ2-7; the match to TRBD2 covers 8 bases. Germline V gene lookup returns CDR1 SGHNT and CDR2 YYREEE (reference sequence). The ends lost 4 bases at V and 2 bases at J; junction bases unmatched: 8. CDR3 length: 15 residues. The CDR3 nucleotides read TGTGCCAGCAGCCAAAGCGGGGGACGGACCTACGAGCAGTACTTC. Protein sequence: CASSQSGGRTYEQYF.

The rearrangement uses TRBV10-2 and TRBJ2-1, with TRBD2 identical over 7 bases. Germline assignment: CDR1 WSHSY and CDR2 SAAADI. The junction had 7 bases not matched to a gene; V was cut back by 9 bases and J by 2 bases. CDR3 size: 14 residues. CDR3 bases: TGCGCCAGTGAGGCCCGGGGGGCCTACAATGAGCAGTTCTTC. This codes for CASEARGAYNEQFF.

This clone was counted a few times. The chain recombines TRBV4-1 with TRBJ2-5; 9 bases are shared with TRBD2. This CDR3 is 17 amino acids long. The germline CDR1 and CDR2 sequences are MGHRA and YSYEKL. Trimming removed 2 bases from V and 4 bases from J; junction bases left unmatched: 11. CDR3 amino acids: CASSQLDMGLARETQYF. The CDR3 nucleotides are TGCGCCAGCAGCCAATTAGACATGGGACTAGCTAGAGAGACCCAGTACTTC.

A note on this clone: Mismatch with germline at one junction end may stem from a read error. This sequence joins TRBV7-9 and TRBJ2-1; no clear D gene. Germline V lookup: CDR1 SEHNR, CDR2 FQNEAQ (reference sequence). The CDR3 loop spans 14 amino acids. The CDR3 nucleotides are TGTGCCAGCAGCTTAGCCGGTTCCTACGATGAGCAGTTCTTC. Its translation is CASSLAGSYDEQFF.

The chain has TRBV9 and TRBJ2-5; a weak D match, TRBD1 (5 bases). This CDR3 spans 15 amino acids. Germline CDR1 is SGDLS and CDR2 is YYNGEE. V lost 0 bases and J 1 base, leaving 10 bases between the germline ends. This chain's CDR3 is CASSVGATVQETQYF. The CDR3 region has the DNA TGTGCCAGCAGCGTAGGTGCGACAGTCCAAGAGACCCAGTACTTC.

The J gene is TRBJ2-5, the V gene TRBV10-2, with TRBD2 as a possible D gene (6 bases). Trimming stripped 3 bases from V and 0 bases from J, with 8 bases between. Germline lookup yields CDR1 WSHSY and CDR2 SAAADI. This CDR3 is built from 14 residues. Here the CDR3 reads CASSDRRDQETQYF. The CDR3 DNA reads TGCGCCAGCAGTGATAGGAGGGACCAAGAGACCCAGTACTTC.

CDR3 in amino acids: CASSQKLDRGNTEAFF. The CDR3 region has the DNA TGCGCCAGCAGCCAAAAACTGGACAGGGGGAACACTGAAGCTTTCTTT. The chain has TRBV4-1 and TRBJ1-1; 9 bases fit TRBD1. The V gene's germline CDR1 is MGHRA and CDR2 YSYEKL. This CDR3 has 16 amino acids. The V and J ends lost 2 bases and 1 base, in that order; junction bases with no gene match: 5.

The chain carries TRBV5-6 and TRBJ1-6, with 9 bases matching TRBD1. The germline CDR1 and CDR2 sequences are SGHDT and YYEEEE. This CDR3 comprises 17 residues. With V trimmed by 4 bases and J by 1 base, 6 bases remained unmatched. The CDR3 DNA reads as TGTGCCAGCAGCCGGGGACAGGGAGGATCCTATAATTCACCCCTCCACTTT. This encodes CASSRGQGGSYNSPLHF.

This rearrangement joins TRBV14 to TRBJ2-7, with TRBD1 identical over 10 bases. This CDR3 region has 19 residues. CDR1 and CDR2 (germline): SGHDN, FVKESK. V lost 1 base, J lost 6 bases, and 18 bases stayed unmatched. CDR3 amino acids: CASSQGDRGLPEGSCEQYF. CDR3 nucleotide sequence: TGTGCCAGCAGCCAAGGGGACAGGGGTCTCCCCGAGGGGTCTTGCGAGCAGTACTTC.

CDR3 DNA sequence: TGTGCCAGCAAGGAGGGCTCCTACAATGAGCAGTTCTTC. It translates to CASKEGSYNEQFF. The chain links TRBV28 to TRBJ2-1, with TRBD2 as a possible D gene (6 bases). The CDR3 contains 13 residues. The germline gives CDR1 MDHEN, CDR2 SYDVKM. Trimming stripped 7 bases from V and 0 bases from J, with 7 bases between.

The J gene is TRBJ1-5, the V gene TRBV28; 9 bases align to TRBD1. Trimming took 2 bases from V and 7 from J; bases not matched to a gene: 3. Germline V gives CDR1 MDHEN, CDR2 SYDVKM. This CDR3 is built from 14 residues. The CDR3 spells CASSLGTGLQPQHF. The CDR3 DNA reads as TGTGCCAGCAGTTTAGGGACAGGGCTCCAGCCCCAGCATTTT.

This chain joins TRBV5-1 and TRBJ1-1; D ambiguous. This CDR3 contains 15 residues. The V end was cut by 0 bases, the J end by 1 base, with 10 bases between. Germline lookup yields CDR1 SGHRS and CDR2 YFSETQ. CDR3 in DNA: TGCGCCAGCAGCTTGGGACAAGGATCGAACACTGAAGCTTTCTTT. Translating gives CASSLGQGSNTEAFF.

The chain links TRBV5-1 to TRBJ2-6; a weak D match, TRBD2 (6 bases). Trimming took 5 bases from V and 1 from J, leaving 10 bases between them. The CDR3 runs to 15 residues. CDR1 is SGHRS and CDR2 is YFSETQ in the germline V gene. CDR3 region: CASSSGGSGANVLTF. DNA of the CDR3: TGCGCCAGCAGTTCCGGGGGATCTGGGGCCAACGTCCTGACTTTC.

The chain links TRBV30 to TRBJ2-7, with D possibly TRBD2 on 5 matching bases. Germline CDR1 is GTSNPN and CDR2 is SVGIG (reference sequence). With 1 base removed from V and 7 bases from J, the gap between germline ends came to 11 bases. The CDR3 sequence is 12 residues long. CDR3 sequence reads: CAWSERTAEQYF. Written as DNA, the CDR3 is TGTGCCTGGAGTGAAAGGACTGCTGAGCAGTACTTC.

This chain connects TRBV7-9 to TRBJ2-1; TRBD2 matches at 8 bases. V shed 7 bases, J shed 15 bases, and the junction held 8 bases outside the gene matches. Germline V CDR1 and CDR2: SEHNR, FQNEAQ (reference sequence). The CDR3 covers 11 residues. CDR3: CASTNERGWFF. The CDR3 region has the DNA TGTGCCAGCACCAACGAGCGGGGGTGGTTCTTC. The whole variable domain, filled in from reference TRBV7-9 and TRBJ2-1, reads DTGVSQNPRHKITKRGQNVTFRCDPISEHNRLYWYRQTLGQGPEFLTYFQNEAQLEKSRLLSDRFSAERPKGSFSTLEIQRTEQGDSAMYLCASTNERGWFFGPGTRLTVL.

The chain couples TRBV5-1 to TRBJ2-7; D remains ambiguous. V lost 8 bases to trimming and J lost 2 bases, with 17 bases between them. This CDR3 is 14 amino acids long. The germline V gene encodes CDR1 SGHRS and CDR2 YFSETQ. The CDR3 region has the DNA TGCGCCAGATTCCCTATGTTTGTTCCCTACGAGCAGTACTTC. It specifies CARFPMFVPYEQYF.

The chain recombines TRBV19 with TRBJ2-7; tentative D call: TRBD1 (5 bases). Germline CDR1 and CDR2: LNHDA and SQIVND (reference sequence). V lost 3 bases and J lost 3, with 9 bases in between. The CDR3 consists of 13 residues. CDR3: CASSMSGNYEQYF. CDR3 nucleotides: TGTGCCAGTAGTATGTCAGGGAACTACGAGCAGTACTTC.

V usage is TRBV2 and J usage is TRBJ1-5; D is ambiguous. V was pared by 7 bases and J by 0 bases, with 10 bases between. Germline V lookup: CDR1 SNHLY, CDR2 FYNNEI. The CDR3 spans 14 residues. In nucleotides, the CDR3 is TGTGCCAGCAACGGAGGGTATAGCAATCAGCCCCAGCATTTT. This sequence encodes CASNGGYSNQPQHF. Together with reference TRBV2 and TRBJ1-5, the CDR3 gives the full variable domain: EPEVTQTPSHQVTQMGQEVILRCVPISNHLYFYWYRQILGQKVEFLVSFYNNEISEKSEIFDDQFSVERPDGSNFTLKIRSTKLEDSAMYFCASNGGYSNQPQHFGDGTRLSIL.